Listed below are T cell receptor beta chains from one sample, sequenced in a study of control samples from healthy donors and cancer patients. Measured with immunoSEQ multiplex PCR; TCRdb has only the in-frame clones, and not every one. This table has about 50,000 clones, about 93% appearing once. Sequencing was done on a sample of PBMCs. The receptor set was obtained from a woman between 45 and 65 years old with head and neck cancer. Each CDR3 is given with its conserved first and last residue. D genes are given only for firm matches. The size field is filled for only some rows; it gives once, few, many or a size class.

-,-,TRBV19,TRBJ2-1,CASGYYTQFF,TGTGCCAGTGGGTACTACACCCAGTTCTTC
few,-,TRBV2,TRBJ1-3,CASSGSLRSGNTIYF,TGTGCCAGCAGTGGCAGCCTTCGTTCTGGAAACACCATATATTTT
-,TRBD1,TRBV11-3,TRBJ2-7,CASSPRDRVLEYEQYF,TGTGCCAGCAGCCCCCGGGACAGGGTGCTAGAGTACGAGCAGTACTTC
-,-,TRBV20-1,TRBJ1-2,CSASQANYGYTF,TGCAGTGCTAGTCAGGCGAACTATGGCTACACCTTC
-,TRBD1,TRBV5-6,TRBJ1-2,CASSDDRANYGYTF,TGTGCCAGCAGCGATGACAGGGCTAACTATGGCTACACCTTC
-,-,TRBV6-5,TRBJ2-2,CASTLTSNTGELFF,TGTGCCAGCACCCTGACGTCGAACACCGGGGAGCTGTTTTTT
-,-,TRBV28,TRBJ2-7,CASSFSTGFYEQYF,TGTGCCAGCAGTTTTTCGACAGGATTCTACGAGCAGTACTTC
-,-,TRBV28,TRBJ1-5,CASSLRGAPYQPQHF,TGTGCCAGCAGTTTACGCGGGGCCCCCTATCAGCCCCAGCATTTT
-,TRBD2,TRBV6-5,TRBJ2-7,CASSYGGGTYEQYF,TGTGCCAGCAGTTACGGCGGGGGGACCTACGAGCAGTACTTC
-,TRBD2,TRBV7-2,TRBJ2-3,CASSIRTSADTQYF,TGTGCCAGCAGCATCCGGACTAGCGCAGATACGCAGTATTTT
-,TRBD1,TRBV6-5,TRBJ1-2,CASSQTPGQGNGYTF,TGTGCCAGCAGTCAAACTCCGGGACAGGGCAATGGCTACACCTTC
few,TRBD1,TRBV13,TRBJ2-7,CASSVDRGRDNEQYF,TGTGCCAGCAGCGTCGACAGGGGGCGAGATAACGAGCAGTACTTC
-,TRBD1,TRBV6-5,TRBJ2-1,CASRRPGQGINEQFF,TGTGCCAGCCGACGCCCGGGACAGGGAATAAATGAGCAGTTCTTC
-,TRBD1,TRBV6-2/TRBV6-3,TRBJ2-7,CASSYLRTGVYEQYF,TGTGCCAGCAGTTACTTACGGACAGGGGTATACGAGCAGTACTTC
-,-,TRBV27,TRBJ1-1,CASSPGPPWNTEAFF,TGTGCCAGCAGTCCGGGGCCGCCGTGGAACACTGAAGCTTTCTTT
-,-,TRBV10-1,TRBJ2-3,CASSESEEGTDTQYF,TGCGCCAGCAGTGAGTCGGAGGAAGGGACAGATACGCAGTATTTT
-,-,TRBV6-1,TRBJ2-2,CASSEYHAGELFF,TGTGCCAGCAGTGAGTACCACGCCGGGGAGCTGTTTTTT
-,-,TRBV28,TRBJ1-2,CASTLSPPPLDDGYTF,TGTGCCAGCACCTTGTCCCCACCCCCATTAGATGATGGCTACACCTTC
-,-,TRBV20-1,TRBJ1-1,CSAKGNTEAFF,TGCAGTGCTAAAGGGAACACTGAAGCTTTCTTT
-,-,TRBV11-2,TRBJ1-1,CASSSRGAMNTEAFF,TGTGCCAGCAGCTCTAGAGGGGCCATGAACACTGAAGCTTTCTTT
-,-,TRBV5-1,TRBJ2-7,CASSLGESYEQYF,TGCGCCAGCAGCTTGGGGGAGTCCTACGAGCAGTACTTC
once,-,TRBV6-6,TRBJ1-2,CASSYSGNDGYTF,TGTGCCAGCAGTTACTCCGGGAACGATGGCTACACCTTC
-,TRBD2,TRBV5-8,TRBJ2-2,CASSLIAGEGGELFF,TGTGCCAGCAGCCTGATAGCGGGGGAAGGCGGGGAGCTGTTTTTT
-,-,TRBV14,TRBJ2-3,CASSQVRRGRGDTQYF,TGTGCCAGCAGCCAAGTGCGGCGGGGCCGCGGAGATACGCAGTATTTT
-,-,TRBV19,TRBJ1-1,CASSIAAGTTEAFF,TGTGCCAGTAGTATAGCTGCAGGGACCACTGAAGCTTTCTTT
once,TRBD1,TRBV18,TRBJ1-2,CASSLGQGRGYTF,TGTGCCAGCTCATTGGGACAGGGGCGAGGCTACACCTTC
-,-,TRBV24-1,TRBJ2-3,CATSRGREGAEDTQYF,TGTGCCACCAGTAGAGGGCGGGAAGGGGCCGAAGATACGCAGTATTTT
-,TRBD2,TRBV7-6,TRBJ2-3,CASSFGLAGGTDTQYF,TGTGCCAGCAGCTTTGGACTAGCGGGGGGAACAGATACGCAGTATTTT
-,-,TRBV19,TRBJ2-5,CASSLAVQETQYF,TGTGCCAGTAGTTTAGCGGTCCAAGAGACCCAGTACTTC
-,TRBD1,TRBV5-1,TRBJ1-1,CASSQTGINTEAFF,TGCGCCAGCAGCCAGACAGGGATTAACACTGAAGCTTTCTTT
-,-,TRBV7-2,TRBJ1-3,CASSLSRDGGNTIYF,TGTGCCAGCAGCTTATCCCGGGACGGAGGAAACACCATATATTTT
-,-,TRBV30,TRBJ1-3,CAWSVGRATNTIYF,TGTGCCTGGAGTGTGGGCAGGGCGACGAACACCATATATTTT
-,-,TRBV2,TRBJ2-3,CASSGELSTDTQYF,TGTGCCAGCAGTGGCGAGCTAAGCACAGATACGCAGTATTTT
-,TRBD2,TRBV9,TRBJ2-5,CASSVGLAGGIQETQYF,TGTGCCAGCAGCGTAGGGCTAGCGGGGGGCATCCAAGAGACCCAGTACTTC
-,TRBD1,TRBV6-6,TRBJ1-5,CASGGQGVTSNQPQHF,TGTGCCAGCGGCGGACAGGGGGTTACTAGCAATCAGCCCCAGCATTTT
-,TRBD1,TRBV5-1,TRBJ2-2,CASSWYRGTGELFF,TGCGCCAGCAGCTGGTACAGGGGCACCGGGGAGCTGTTTTTT
once,TRBD1,TRBV29-1,TRBJ2-1,CSARRGLMNEQFF,TGCAGCGCCCGTAGGGGGCTAATGAATGAGCAGTTCTTC
once,-,TRBV18,TRBJ1-6,CASSRGAGASSPLHF,TGTGCCAGCTCCCGGGGTGCGGGGGCTAGTTCACCCCTCCACTTT
-,-,TRBV27,TRBJ2-7,CASSFGTTIYEQYF,TGTGCCAGCAGTTTCGGGACAACTATCTACGAGCAGTACTTC